Below, 4 T cell receptor beta chains from the same sample are listed, as sequenced in a study of cytomegalovirus exposure and HLA in healthy donors. The PCR employed 60 Vbeta primers together with 13 Jbeta primers. Data came from immunoSEQ multiplex PCR; TCRdb stores just in-frame clones and leaves some out. The table records 200,000 to 250,000 clones, 65% to 85% of them present only once. Material: PBMCs. These receptors were obtained from a man between 50 and 59 years old in good health and CMV-seronegative.

The chain uses TRBV6-5 and TRBJ2-1; 10 nucleotides align to TRBD2. The germline CDR1 and CDR2 sequences are MNHEY and SVGAGI. V was clipped by 0 bases and J by 6 bases; unmatched bases: 5. The CDR3 sequence is 16 residues long. The CDR3 loop reads CASSYSSASGSNEQFF. CDR3 in DNA: TGTGCCAGCAGTTACTCGAGCGCTAGCGGGAGCAATGAGCAGTTCTTC.

The chain recombines TRBV18 with TRBJ1-1; a possible D gene is TRBD1 (6 bases). The CDR3 runs to 13 residues. With 6 bases removed from V and 0 bases from J, the gap between germline ends came to 8 bases. Per the germline V gene, CDR1 is KGHSH and CDR2 is LQKENI. The CDR3 region has the DNA TGTGCCAGCTCGACAGGTATGAACACTGAAGCTTTCTTT. It specifies CASSTGMNTEAFF.

This clone was picked up one time. The chain links TRBV27 to TRBJ2-1, with a weak D call TRBD2 (5 bases). This CDR3 region has 14 residues. V was pared by 6 bases and J by 5 bases, with 14 bases between. Germline CDR1 reads MNHEY; CDR2 reads SMNVEV (reference sequence). This CDR3 is CASRWTGDHNEQFF. The CDR3 DNA sequence: TGTGCCAGCAGGTGGACTGGGGATCACAATGAGCAGTTCTTC.

The genes are TRBV6-6 and TRBJ2-7; TRBD1 is a possible D gene (6 bases). V gave up 6 bases and J gave up 4 bases, with 16 bases separating them. The CDR3 runs to 14 residues. The germline gives CDR1 MNHNY, CDR2 SVGAGI (reference sequence). The CDR3 here is CASRFGEGVYEQYF. CDR3 sequence (DNA): TGTGCCAGCAGATTTGGAGAGGGGGTTTACGAGCAGTACTTC.